Here is one T cell receptor beta chain with its context. This specimen comes from a study of blood T cell repertoires in COVID-19. As processed by the authors: Using reference gene primer amplification, nucleated cell counts were estimated. Some clones are missing from TCRdb's copy, which holds only in-frame ones; the method was immunoSEQ multiplex PCR. V, J and clone size derive from that table, while D and trimming were established from the DNA sequence. This sample has approximately 81,000 clones, with roughly four fifths found just once. Per the germline V gene, CDR1 is SGHTA and CDR2 is FQGNSA. This CDR3 has 16 amino acids. V was clipped by 5 bases and J by 7 bases; unmatched bases: 11.

This TCR derives from a human donor in a cohort sampled during active COVID-19. Sequenced sample: peripheral blood. This chain joins TRBV7-2 and TRBJ1-6, with 7 bases that match TRBD1. CDR3 nucleotide sequence: TGTGCCAGCAGCCCCACAGGGGCTACCCCAAATTCACCCCTCCACTTT. It translates to CASSPTGATPNSPLHF.